A single sample gave rise to the 9 T cell receptor beta chains below, sequenced in a study of T-cell memory formation after mild COVID-19 (dated by TCRdb to about 2021). Library generation was performed with 5' RACE. Reads for this sample came from an Illumina NovaSeq 6000. The raw public reads went through TCRdb reprocessing: fastp at Q25, MiXCR clone calling, in-frame beta chains kept. When rows share a CDR3 protein, they turn into one entry using the most common DNA and genes. The sample has about 150,000 distinct CDR3 sequences on record, roughly 19% of them singletons. The ten largest clones take up around 2.4% of the sample. Material: PBMCs or a T cell subset sorted from them (not recorded which). The receptor set was obtained from an adult woman who had mild COVID-19 (a few samples of this study predate the infection). The sample titles of this study are shuffled in the database, so cell type and time point are left out; the donor was told from shared clones.

The chain carries TRBV5-1 and TRBJ1-6; no clear D. Deletions cut 4 bases from V and 7 bases from J, with 15 bases between. Germline V gene sequence: CDR1 SGHRS, CDR2 YFSETQ. The CDR3 is 15 amino acids. DNA for the CDR3: TGCGCCAGCAGCCTCATGGCGGGCGGAAATTCACCCCTCCACTTT. Residues: CASSLMAGGNSPLHF.

This clonotype was observed a few times. CDR3 bases: TGTGCCAGCAGTCTACGAGCGGGGGGGCTTGCAGATACGCAGTATTTT. It encodes CASSLRAGGLADTQYF. This rearrangement joins TRBV12-3 or TRBV12-4 to TRBJ2-3, with TRBD2 matching 10 bases. The CDR3 sequence is 16 residues long. After removal of 5 bases from V and 4 bases from J, the junction contained 9 bases not matched to a gene.

The chain has TRBV20-1 and TRBJ2-5; a weak D match, TRBD2 (6 bases). The CDR3 contains 14 residues. The V gene lost 3 bases and the J gene lost 3 bases, with 14 bases spanning the gap. The germline V gene encodes CDR1 DFQATT and CDR2 SNEGSKA (reference sequence). In DNA form, the CDR3 reads TGCAGTGCTAGTGTTGGAGGGGCGAAAGAGACCCAGTACTTC. It encodes CSASVGGAKETQYF.

In its sample, this clonotype was seen a few times. The rearrangement joins TRBV12-3 or TRBV12-4 to TRBJ1-5; possible D gene TRBD1, 5 bases. V lost 1 base and J 8 bases, leaving 12 bases between the germline ends. The CDR3 loop spans 14 amino acids. The CDR3 loop reads CASSLGAGFEPQHF. The CDR3 DNA follows: TGTGCCAGCAGTTTAGGGGCAGGGTTTGAGCCCCAGCATTTT.

This sequence joins TRBV6-6 and TRBJ1-2; D is uncertain. The V gene lost 6 bases and the J gene lost 2 bases, with 10 bases spanning the gap. The CDR3 totals 13 residues. Germline loops: CDR1 MNHNY, CDR2 SVGAGI (reference sequence). The CDR3 DNA follows: TGTGCCAGCAGGGAGGGAATGAACTATGGCTACACCTTC. It codes for CASREGMNYGYTF.

This clonotype showed up just a few times. The rearrangement links TRBV12-3 or TRBV12-4 to TRBJ1-5; no clear D. Between the trimmed V and J ends, which lost 6 bases and 10 bases, there was a span of 13 bases. The CDR3 totals 12 residues. The CDR3 here is CASSPTNSPQHF. DNA of the CDR3: TGTGCCAGCAGCCCCACAAACTCCCCCCAGCATTTT.

The chain links TRBV5-1 to TRBJ1-1; possibly TRBD1 for D (5 bases). In germline, CDR1 is SGHRS, CDR2 YFSETQ. The CDR3 extends over 15 amino acids. Trimming cost V 4 bases and J 2 bases, with 15 bases left between them. The CDR3 DNA reads TGCGCCAGCAGCCACGACAGTTTGGGTAACACTGAAGCTTTCTTT. It specifies CASSHDSLGNTEAFF.

The chain carries TRBV9 and TRBJ2-3; no firm D call. Germline V gene lookup returns CDR1 SGDLS and CDR2 YYNGEE. With 3 bases removed from V and 4 bases from J, the gap between germline ends came to 9 bases. This CDR3 has 13 residues. Here the CDR3 reads CASSEISPDTQYF. The CDR3 DNA follows: TGTGCCAGCAGCGAAATTAGCCCAGATACGCAGTATTTT.

The gene calls are TRBV12-3 or TRBV12-4 and TRBJ2-1; D is tentatively TRBD1 or TRBD2 (5 bases each). Trimming took off 6 bases at V and 7 bases at J, with 13 bases between the two ends. The CDR3 is 13 amino acids. The CDR3 DNA is TGTGCCAGCAGCTGGGACGGGGAGAATGAGCAGTTCTTC. It translates to CASSWDGENEQFF.